This T cell receptor (beta chain) came from a study of PD-L1 blockade in urothelial cancer. Study-level information: Patients commenced atezolizumab in 2014, and it was given at 1,200 mg intravenously every 3 weeks. The analyses of blood took place 3 weeks (second dose) and 6 weeks after treatment start.

The length of the CDR3 is 13 residues. Germline V lookup: CDR1 SGHTA, CDR2 FQGTGA. Trimming took off 2 bases at V and 2 bases at J, with 6 bases between the two ends. The assay was immunoSEQ multiplex PCR, and TCRdb's table has in-frame clones only and misses some. The sample yields tens of thousands of clones, around 90% seen once. The origin of this receptor is a man aged 55 to 69 with urothelial cancer. The sequencing here drew on PBMCs, taken around atezolizumab (anti-PD-L1) treatment. The V gene is TRBV7-3, the J gene TRBJ1-1; D is undetermined. CDR3 amino acids: CASSLWPNTEAFF. DNA of the CDR3: TGTGCCAGCAGCTTATGGCCAAACACTGAAGCTTTCTTT.